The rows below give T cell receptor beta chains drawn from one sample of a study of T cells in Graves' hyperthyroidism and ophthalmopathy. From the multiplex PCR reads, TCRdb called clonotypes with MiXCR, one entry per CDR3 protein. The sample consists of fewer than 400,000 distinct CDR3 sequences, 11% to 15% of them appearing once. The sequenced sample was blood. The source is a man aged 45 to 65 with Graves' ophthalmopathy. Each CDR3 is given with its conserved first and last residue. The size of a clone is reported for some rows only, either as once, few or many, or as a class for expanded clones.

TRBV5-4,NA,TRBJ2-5,CASSRRVGLAGKRYQETQYF
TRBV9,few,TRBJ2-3,CASSSRGGLDTQYF
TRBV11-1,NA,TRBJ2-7,CASSLVGPSGSDEQYF
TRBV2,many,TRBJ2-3,CASSTPSGTTDTQYF
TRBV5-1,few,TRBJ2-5,CASSEQPGLAGPETQYF
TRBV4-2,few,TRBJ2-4,CASSQDWAGVPLAKNIQYF
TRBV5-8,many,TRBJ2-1,CASSAGSRRAGEQFF
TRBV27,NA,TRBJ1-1,CASSGTDRGNMAFF
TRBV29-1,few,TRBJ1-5,CSVEDQQGTSNQPQHF
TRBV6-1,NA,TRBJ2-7,CASTGTHEQYF
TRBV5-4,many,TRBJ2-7,CASSLGVTSETWGYEQYF
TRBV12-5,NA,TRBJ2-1,CASGLPGQGAYNEQFF
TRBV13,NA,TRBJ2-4,CASSFGLRNIQYF
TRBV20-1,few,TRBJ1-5,CSASQGASQPQHF
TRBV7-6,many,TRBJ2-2,CASSLQDLTGELFF
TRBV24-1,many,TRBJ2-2,CATSELDRAGTGELFF
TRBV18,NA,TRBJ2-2,CASSPPMAGELFF
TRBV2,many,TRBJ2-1,CASSGQAYNEQFF
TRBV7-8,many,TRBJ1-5,CASNHGAPYSNQPQHF
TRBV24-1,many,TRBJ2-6,CATSDLEAGANVLTF